This T cell receptor beta chain was sequenced in a study of shared clonotypes between healthy human individuals. Turning to the study itself: Per donor, CD8 memory used one plate, CD8 naive used two, CD4 memory used three and CD4 naive used three.

Trimming removed 4 bases from V and 7 bases from J, with 12 bases in between. Germline V gene sequence: CDR1 SGDLS, CDR2 YYNGEE. The CDR3 totals 13 residues. Replicate PCRs for sorted subsets used approximately 220 ng DNA; this equaled tens of thousands of T cell genomes. How the authors handled the data: ImmunoSEQ supplied junction-only sequences lacking quality scores, so filtering was different. The method was immunoSEQ multiplex PCR; TCRdb's version includes in-frame clones alone and lacks a portion of them. Clone size and V and J calls were adopted from that table, with D and trimming inferred from the DNA. The sample consists of under 1 million clones, about 96% of them appearing once. Terminally differentiated effector memory CD45RA+ cells were excluded by CCR7 positive selection of CD45RO-negative cells.

The receptor was derived from a man aged 25 to 40 in good health. V gene TRBV9 combines with J gene TRBJ2-1, with D possibly being TRBD1 or TRBD2 (5 bases each). The sequencing sample was made of naive CD8+ T cells sorted from blood. CDR3 loop: CASSPHEGNEQFF. In DNA, the CDR3 is TGTGCCAGCAGCCCACACGAGGGGAATGAGCAGTTCTTC.